The sequence of this TCR beta chain was determined in a study of CD8+CD57+ T cells in acquired aplastic anemia. In the study overall: Average DNA yield from sorted CD4+ and CD8+ cells was roughly 3 ug. Study-wide results and limits: In common between the patients and the controls were approximately 28 CD8+ CDR3 sequences.

About this clonotype: Its antigen is undetermined.

Germline CDR1 reads SGHTS; CDR2 reads YDEGEE. CDR3 size: 12 residues. Trimming stripped 4 bases from V and 14 bases from J, with 13 bases between. CDR3 and TCR beta VDJ profiling relied on genomic DNA as the template. TCRdb ran MiXCR on the reads and lists one entry per CDR3 protein. Of under 200,000 distinct CDR3 sequences in the sample, around half are singletons; the top ten hold about 1.7%. The authors sequenced patients whose flow cytometry had shown CD8+CD57+ cell expansion. Each patient had severe acquired aplastic anemia. This rearrangement joins TRBV5-8 to TRBJ1-6, with D possibly TRBD1 on 6 matching bases. Sequenced material: sorted CD4+, CD8+, or CD8+CD57+ T cells (not recorded which) from PBMCs. The TCR originated in a human donor with aplastic anemia. The CDR3 DNA is TGTGCCAGCAGCCAGGACAGTACATCCCTCCACTTT. Protein product: CASSQDSTSLHF.